Listed below are T cell receptor beta chains from one sample, sequenced in a study of blood T cell repertoires in COVID-19. The data were produced by immunoSEQ multiplex PCR, yet TCRdb's version contains in-frame clones alone and is incomplete. The sample yields roughly 330,000 clones, 85% to 90% seen once. Sequenced material: PBMCs or T cells enriched from blood (not recorded which). Every receptor here comes from a woman aged 18-29 years who had recovered from COVID-19. Both conserved end residues are part of each CDR3. A D gene is named only where the DNA matches it firmly. Some rows have no size entry. The others give once, few or many, or a class for an expanded clone.

>TRBV7-9|-|TRBJ1-2|-
CASSSRDLSYTF
TGTGCCAGCAGCTCCCGGGACTTAAGCTACACCTTC
>TRBV18|-|TRBJ1-6|-
CASSLNPGKNSPLHF
TGTGCCAGCTCACTCAACCCAGGAAAAAATTCACCCCTCCACTTT
>TRBV19|once|TRBJ1-2|TRBD1
CASSPGTVYGYTF
TGTGCCAGTAGTCCTGGGACAGTCTATGGCTACACCTTC
>TRBV5-1|many|TRBJ1-6|TRBD1
CASKGQGLNSPLHF
TGCGCCAGCAAAGGACAGGGGTTAAATTCACCCCTCCACTTT
>TRBV19|-|TRBJ1-4|TRBD1
CASSRGPATNEKLFF
TGTGCCAGTTCAAGGGGGCCTGCAACTAATGAAAAACTGTTTTTT
>TRBV4-1|-|TRBJ1-1|-
CASSQARGRVTEAFF
TGCGCCAGCAGCCAAGCTAGGGGGAGGGTGACTGAAGCTTTCTTT
>TRBV7-6|-|TRBJ2-3|-
CASSAGADTQYF
TGTGCCAGCAGCGCAGGGGCAGATACGCAGTATTTT
>TRBV7-2|-|TRBJ1-1|-
CASSLGGAYTEAFF
TGTGCCAGCAGCTTAGGGGGAGCGTACACTGAAGCTTTCTTT
>TRBV3-1/TRBV3-2|-|TRBJ1-6|-
CASSTGTDNSPLHF
TGTGCCAGCAGCACAGGGACGGACAATTCACCCCTCCACTTT
>TRBV4-1|-|TRBJ2-7|TRBD2
CASSQDRMTSDFSYEQYF
TGCGCCAGCAGCCAAGATAGGATGACTAGCGATTTCTCCTACGAGCAGTACTTC
>TRBV28|-|TRBJ1-2|TRBD1
CASSTGTGNNYGYTF
TGTGCCAGCAGTACCGGGACAGGGAATAACTATGGCTACACCTTC
>TRBV5-1|-|TRBJ1-1|-
CASSLGQSGLGGTEAFF
TGCGCCAGCAGCTTGGGGCAGTCGGGGTTGGGGGGCACTGAAGCTTTCTTT
>TRBV15|-|TRBJ2-3|TRBD2
CATSRDLPGGEDTQYF
TGTGCCACCAGCAGAGATCTACCGGGGGGTGAAGATACGCAGTATTTT
>TRBV27|-|TRBJ2-7|-
CASSLRGYEQYF
TGTGCCAGCAGTTTACGAGGATACGAGCAGTACTTC
>TRBV9|-|TRBJ1-1|TRBD1
CASSVARTGGTEAFF
TGTGCCAGCAGCGTAGCGAGGACAGGGGGCACTGAAGCTTTCTTT
>TRBV5-4|-|TRBJ1-2|-
CASSLGQNDLANYGYTF
TGTGCCAGCAGCTTGGGTCAAAACGACTTAGCTAACTATGGCTACACCTTC
>TRBV30|-|TRBJ2-7|TRBD1
CAWSGDRDRAYEQYF
TGTGCCTGGAGTGGGGACAGGGATAGGGCCTACGAGCAGTACTTC
>TRBV7-9|-|TRBJ1-3|-
CASSSSKNTIYF
TGTGCCAGCAGCTCGAGTAAAAACACCATATATTTT
>TRBV4-1|-|TRBJ2-7|-
CARTQWGVNEQYF
TGCGCCAGAACCCAGTGGGGAGTAAACGAGCAGTACTTC